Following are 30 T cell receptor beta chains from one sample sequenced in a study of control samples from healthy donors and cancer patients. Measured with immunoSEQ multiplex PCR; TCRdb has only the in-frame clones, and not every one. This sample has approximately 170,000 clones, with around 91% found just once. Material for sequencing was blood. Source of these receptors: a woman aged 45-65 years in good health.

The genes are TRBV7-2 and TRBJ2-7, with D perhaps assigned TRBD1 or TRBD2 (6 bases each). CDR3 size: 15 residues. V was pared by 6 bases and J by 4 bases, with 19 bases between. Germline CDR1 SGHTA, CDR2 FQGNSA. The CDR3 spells CASRMGGPAPYEQYF. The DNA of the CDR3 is TGTGCCAGCAGAATGGGGGGCCCAGCCCCATACGAGCAGTACTTC.

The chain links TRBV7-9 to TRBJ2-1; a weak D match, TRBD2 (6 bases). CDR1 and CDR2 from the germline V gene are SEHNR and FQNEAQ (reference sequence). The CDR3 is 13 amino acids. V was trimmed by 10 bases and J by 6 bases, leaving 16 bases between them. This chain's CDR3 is CATQLRRGNEQFF. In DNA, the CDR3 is TGTGCCACCCAGCTTCGGAGGGGCAATGAGCAGTTCTTC.

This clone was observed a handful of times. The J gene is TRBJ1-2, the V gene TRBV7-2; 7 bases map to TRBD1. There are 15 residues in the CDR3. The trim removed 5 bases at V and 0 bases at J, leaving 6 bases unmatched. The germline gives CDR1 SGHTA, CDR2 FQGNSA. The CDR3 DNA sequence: TGTGCCAGCAGCCAGGGGGTCGGAGCTAACTATGGCTACACCTTC. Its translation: CASSQGVGANYGYTF.

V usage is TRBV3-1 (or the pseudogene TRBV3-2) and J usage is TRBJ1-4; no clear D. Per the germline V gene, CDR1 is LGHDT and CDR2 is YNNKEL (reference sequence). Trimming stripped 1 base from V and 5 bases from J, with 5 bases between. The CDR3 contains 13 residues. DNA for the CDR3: TGTGCCAGCAGCCAAGGGCGGAATGAAAAACTGTTTTTT. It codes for CASSQGRNEKLFF.

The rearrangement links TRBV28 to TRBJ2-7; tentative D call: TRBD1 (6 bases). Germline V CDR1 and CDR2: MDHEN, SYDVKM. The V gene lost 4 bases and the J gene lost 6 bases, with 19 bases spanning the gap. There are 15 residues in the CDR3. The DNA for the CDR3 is TGTGCCAGCAGTTGGGGGCCAGGGGCATCGGGCGAGCAGTACTTC. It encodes CASSWGPGASGEQYF.

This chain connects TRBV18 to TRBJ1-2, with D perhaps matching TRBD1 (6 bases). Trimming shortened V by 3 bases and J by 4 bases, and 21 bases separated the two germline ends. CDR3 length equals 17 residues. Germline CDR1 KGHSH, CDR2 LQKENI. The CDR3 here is CASSPSWLGQNGYGYTF. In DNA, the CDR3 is TGTGCCAGCTCACCCTCTTGGTTAGGACAGAATGGCTATGGCTACACCTTC.

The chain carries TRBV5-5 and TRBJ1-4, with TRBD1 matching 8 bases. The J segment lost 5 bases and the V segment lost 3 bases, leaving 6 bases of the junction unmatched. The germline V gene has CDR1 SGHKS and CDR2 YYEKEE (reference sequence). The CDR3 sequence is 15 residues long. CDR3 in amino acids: CASSWTGFANEKLFF. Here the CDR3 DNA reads TGTGCCAGCAGCTGGACAGGGTTTGCGAATGAAAAACTGTTTTTT.

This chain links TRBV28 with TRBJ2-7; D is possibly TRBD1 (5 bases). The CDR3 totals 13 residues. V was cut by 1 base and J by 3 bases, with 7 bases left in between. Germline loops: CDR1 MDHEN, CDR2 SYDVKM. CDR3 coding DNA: TGTGCCAGCAGTTTATTCCAGGGCTACGAGCAGTACTTC. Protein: CASSLFQGYEQYF.

The CDR3 loop is CATSDPDRGFRNEQFF. In nucleotides, the CDR3 is TGTGCCACCAGTGACCCTGACAGGGGGTTCCGCAATGAGCAGTTCTTC. The chain couples TRBV24-1 to TRBJ2-1, with 9 bases identical to TRBD1. The CDR3 covers 16 residues. Germline-derived CDR1 and CDR2 are KGHDR and SFDVKD. V lost 4 bases to trimming and J lost 6 bases; unmatched junction nucleotides: 9.

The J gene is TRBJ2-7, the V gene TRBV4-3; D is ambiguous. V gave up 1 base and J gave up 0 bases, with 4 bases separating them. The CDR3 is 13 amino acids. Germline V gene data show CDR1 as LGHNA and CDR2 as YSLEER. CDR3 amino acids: CASSQGTSYEQYF. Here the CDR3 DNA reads TGCGCCAGCAGCCAAGGGACCTCCTACGAGCAGTACTTC.

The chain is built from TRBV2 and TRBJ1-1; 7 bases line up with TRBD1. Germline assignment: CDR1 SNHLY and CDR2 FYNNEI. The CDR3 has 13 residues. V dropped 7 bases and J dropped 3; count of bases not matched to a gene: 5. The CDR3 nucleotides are TGTGCCAGCAACCAGGGGGGTGACACTGAAGCTTTCTTT. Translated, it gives CASNQGGDTEAFF.

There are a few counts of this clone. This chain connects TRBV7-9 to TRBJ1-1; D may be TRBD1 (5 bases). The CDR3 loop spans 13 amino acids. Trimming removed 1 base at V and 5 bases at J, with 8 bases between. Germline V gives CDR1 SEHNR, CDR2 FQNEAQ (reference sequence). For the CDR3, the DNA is TGTGCCAGCAGCTTAGGACAGAGTACTGAAGCTTTCTTT. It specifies CASSLGQSTEAFF.

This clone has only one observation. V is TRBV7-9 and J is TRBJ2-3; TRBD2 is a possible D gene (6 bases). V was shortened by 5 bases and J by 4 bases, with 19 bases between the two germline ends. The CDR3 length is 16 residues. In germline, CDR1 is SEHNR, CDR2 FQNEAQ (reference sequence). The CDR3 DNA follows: TGTGCCAGCAGCCTAGGATGGGGGACTTTGGCAGATACGCAGTATTTT. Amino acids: CASSLGWGTLADTQYF.

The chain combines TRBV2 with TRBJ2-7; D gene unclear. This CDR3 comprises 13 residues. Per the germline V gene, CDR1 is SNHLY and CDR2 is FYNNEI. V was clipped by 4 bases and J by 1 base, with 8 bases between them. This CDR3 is CASSARRSYEQYF. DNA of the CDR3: TGTGCCAGCAGTGCTCGCAGATCCTACGAGCAGTACTTC.

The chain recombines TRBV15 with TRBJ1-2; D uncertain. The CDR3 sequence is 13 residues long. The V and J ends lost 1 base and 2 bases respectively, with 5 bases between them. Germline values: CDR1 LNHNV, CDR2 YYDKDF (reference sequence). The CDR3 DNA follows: TGTGCCACCAGCAGAGGGTCCAACTATGGCTACACCTTC. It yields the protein CATSRGSNYGYTF.

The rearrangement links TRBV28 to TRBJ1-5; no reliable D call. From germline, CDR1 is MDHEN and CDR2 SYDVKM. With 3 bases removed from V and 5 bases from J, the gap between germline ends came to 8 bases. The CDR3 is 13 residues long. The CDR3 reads CASSLVWDQPQHF. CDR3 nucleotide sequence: TGTGCCAGCAGTTTGGTGTGGGATCAGCCCCAGCATTTT.

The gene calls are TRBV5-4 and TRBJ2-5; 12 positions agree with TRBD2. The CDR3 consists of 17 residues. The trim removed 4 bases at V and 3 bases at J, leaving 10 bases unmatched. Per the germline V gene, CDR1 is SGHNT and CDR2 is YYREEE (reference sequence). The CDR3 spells CASSAGLAGLGEETQYF. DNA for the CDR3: TGTGCCAGCAGCGCCGGACTAGCGGGATTAGGGGAAGAGACCCAGTACTTC.

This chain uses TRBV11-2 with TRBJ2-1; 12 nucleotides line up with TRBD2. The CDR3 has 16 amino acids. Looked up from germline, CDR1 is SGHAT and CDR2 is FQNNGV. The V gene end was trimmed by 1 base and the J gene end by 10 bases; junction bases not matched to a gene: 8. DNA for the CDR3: TGTGCCAGCAGCTTAGGGCTAGCGGGAGGGCCGCGGGAGCAGTTCTTC. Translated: CASSLGLAGGPREQFF.

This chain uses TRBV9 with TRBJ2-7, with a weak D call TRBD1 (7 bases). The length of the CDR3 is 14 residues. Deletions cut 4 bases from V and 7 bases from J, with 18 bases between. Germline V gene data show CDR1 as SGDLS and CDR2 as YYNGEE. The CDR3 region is CASSPRDSLLEQYF. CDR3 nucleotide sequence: TGTGCCAGCAGCCCGCGGGACAGCCTATTGGAGCAGTACTTC.

This CDR3 reads CASSLRGVQRGQPQHF. The CDR3, as DNA: TGTGCCAGCAGTTTAAGAGGGGTACAGAGAGGTCAGCCCCAGCATTTT. This chain connects TRBV28 to TRBJ1-5, with D tentatively TRBD1 (5 bases). The germline V gene encodes CDR1 MDHEN and CDR2 SYDVKM. The CDR3 length is 16 residues. V was cut by 2 bases and J by 6 bases, with 17 bases left in between.

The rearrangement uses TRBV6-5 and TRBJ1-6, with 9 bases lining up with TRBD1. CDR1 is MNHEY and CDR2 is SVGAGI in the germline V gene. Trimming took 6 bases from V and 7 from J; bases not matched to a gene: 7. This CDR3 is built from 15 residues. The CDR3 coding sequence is TGTGCCAGCAGCTACCGGACAGGGGAGAATTCACCCCTCCACTTT. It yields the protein CASSYRTGENSPLHF.

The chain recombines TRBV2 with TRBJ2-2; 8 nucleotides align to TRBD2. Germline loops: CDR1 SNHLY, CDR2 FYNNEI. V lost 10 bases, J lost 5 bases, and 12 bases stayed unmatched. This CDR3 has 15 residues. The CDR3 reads CAITAGTRFTGELFF. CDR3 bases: TGTGCCATAACAGCCGGGACTAGGTTTACCGGGGAGCTGTTTTTT.

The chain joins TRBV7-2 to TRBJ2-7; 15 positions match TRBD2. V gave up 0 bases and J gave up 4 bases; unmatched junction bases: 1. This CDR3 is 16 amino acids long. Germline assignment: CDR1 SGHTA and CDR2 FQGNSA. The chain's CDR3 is CASSLAGTSGRYEQYF. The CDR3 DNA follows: TGTGCCAGCAGCTTAGCGGGGACTAGCGGGAGGTACGAGCAGTACTTC.

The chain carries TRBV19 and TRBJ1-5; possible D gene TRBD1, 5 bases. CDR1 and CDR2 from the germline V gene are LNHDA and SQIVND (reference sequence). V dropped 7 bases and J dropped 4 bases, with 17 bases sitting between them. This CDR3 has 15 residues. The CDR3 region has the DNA TGTGCCAGTAATCCAGGGACGACGAGTAATCAGCCCCAGCATTTT. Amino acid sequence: CASNPGTTSNQPQHF. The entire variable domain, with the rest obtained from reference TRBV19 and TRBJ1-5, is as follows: DGGITQSPKYLFRKEGQNVTLSCEQNLNHDAMYWYRQDPGQGLRLIYYSQIVNDFQKGDIAEGYSVSREKKESFPLTVTSAQKNPTAFYLCASNPGTTSNQPQHFGDGTRLSIL.

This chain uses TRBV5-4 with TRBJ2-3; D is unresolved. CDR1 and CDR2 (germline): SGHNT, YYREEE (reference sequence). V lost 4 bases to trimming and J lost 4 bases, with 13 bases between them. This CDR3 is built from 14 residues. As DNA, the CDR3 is TGTGCCAGCAGCCTGGAACGGGCTTCAGATACGCAGTATTTT. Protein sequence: CASSLERASDTQYF.

The CDR3 DNA is TGTGCCAGCAGTTCCCTACAGGGGAGAGGTGAAAAACTGTTTTTT. It encodes CASSSLQGRGEKLFF. V gene TRBV28 combines with J gene TRBJ1-4, with 7 bases identical to TRBD1. Germline V CDR1 and CDR2: MDHEN, SYDVKM. V shed 4 bases, J shed 7 bases, and the junction held 9 bases outside the gene matches. The CDR3 extends over 15 amino acids.

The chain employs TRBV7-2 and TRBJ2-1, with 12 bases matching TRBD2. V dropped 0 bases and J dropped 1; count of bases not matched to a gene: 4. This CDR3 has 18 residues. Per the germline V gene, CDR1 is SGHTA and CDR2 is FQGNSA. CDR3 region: CASSLAGLAGPSYNEQFF. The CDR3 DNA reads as TGTGCCAGCAGCTTAGCTGGACTAGCGGGACCGTCCTACAATGAGCAGTTCTTC.

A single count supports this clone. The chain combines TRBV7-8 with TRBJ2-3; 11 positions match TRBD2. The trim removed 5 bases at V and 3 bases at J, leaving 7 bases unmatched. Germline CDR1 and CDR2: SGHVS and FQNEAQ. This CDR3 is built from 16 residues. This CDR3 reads CASSPGTSGLTDTQYF. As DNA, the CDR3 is TGTGCCAGCAGCCCGGGGACTAGCGGACTAACAGATACGCAGTATTTT. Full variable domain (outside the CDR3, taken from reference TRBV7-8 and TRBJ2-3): GAGVSQSPRYKVAKRGQDVALRCDPISGHVSLFWYQQALGQGPEFLTYFQNEAQLDKSGLPSDRFFAERPEGSVSTLKIQRTQQEDSAVYLCASSPGTSGLTDTQYFGPGTRLTVL.

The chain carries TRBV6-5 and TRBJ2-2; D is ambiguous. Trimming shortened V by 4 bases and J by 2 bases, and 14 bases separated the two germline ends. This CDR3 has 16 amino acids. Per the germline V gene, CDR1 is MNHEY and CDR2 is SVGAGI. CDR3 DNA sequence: TGTGCCAGCAGTTTAGGGCGCAGACTCAACACCGGGGAGCTGTTTTTT. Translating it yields CASSLGRRLNTGELFF.

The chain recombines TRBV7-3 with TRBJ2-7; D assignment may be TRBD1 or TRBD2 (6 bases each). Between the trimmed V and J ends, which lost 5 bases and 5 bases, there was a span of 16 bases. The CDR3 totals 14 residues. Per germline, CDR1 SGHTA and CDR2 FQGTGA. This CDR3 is CASSPGAHIHEQYF. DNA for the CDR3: TGTGCCAGCAGCCCGGGGGCCCACATCCACGAGCAGTACTTC.